The TCR beta chain under discussion was sequenced for a study of metastatic and nonmetastatic thyroid tumors. No patient received treatment before thyroid surgery. In this sample, this clone turned up many times. Trimming removed 0 bases at V and 7 bases at J, with 10 bases between. The CDR3 contains 13 residues. Germline V gene lookup returns CDR1 SGHRS and CDR2 YFSETQ. In the source study's methods: The study took CDR3 differences across clinicopathological groups and made a distant-metastasis classifier for papillary thyroid cancer from them. TCRdb reanalyzed the PCR reads via MiXCR. In this record, the V and J calls reflect TCRdb's handling and not the investigators' own analysis. Seen here are over 65,000 clones, around 12% observed once, and the top ten hold over 7%.

This rearrangement joins TRBV5-1 to TRBJ1-2, with D possibly matching TRBD1 (6 bases). The sequence was obtained from a female donor with papillary thyroid cancer or a benign thyroid nodule (not recorded which). Some clones in this sample may be carry-over from other donors' samples. Sequenced: tumor tissue. The CDR3 DNA reads as TGCGCCAGCAGCTTGGGAACAGGGTCTGGCTACACCTTC. Translated: CASSLGTGSGYTF.